These T cell receptor beta chains were read from a single sample in a study of CD8 T cells in ankylosing spondylitis. TCRdb passed the 5' RACE reads through MiXCR, listing each CDR3 protein once. The sample holds approximately 250,000 distinct CDR3 sequences, under 30% seen once. Sequences were obtained from blood, either unsorted or a sorted T cell fraction (not recorded which). All receptors come from a male donor with ankylosing spondylitis or in good health (not recorded which). CDR3s include the opening cysteine and the closing phenylalanine or tryptophan. The order of the fields is clone size, D gene, J gene, V gene, CDR3 DNA, CDR3 protein. D genes are given only for firm matches. Size values are once, few and many counts, or a class for expanded clones, and some rows have none.

abundance: many
d_gene: TRBD1
j_gene: TRBJ1-2
v_gene: TRBV28
CDR3nt: TGTGCCAGCAGATTAGGACAGGGCTATGGCTACACCTTC
CDR3aa: CASRLGQGYGYTF

abundance: NA
d_gene: TRBD1
j_gene: TRBJ2-7
v_gene: TRBV7-2
CDR3nt: TGTGCCAGCAGCCCTGCAGGGACAGGGGGGGTGGCCTACGAGCAGTACTTC
CDR3aa: CASSPAGTGGVAYEQYF

abundance: few
d_gene: NA
j_gene: TRBJ1-1
v_gene: TRBV5-5
CDR3nt: TGTGCCAGCAGCTTGAGTCAGGGGAGCACTGAAGCTTTCTTT
CDR3aa: CASSLSQGSTEAFF

abundance: few
d_gene: NA
j_gene: TRBJ2-1
v_gene: TRBV14
CDR3nt: TGTGCCAGCAGTTGGTCTAGGAATGAGCAGTTCTTC
CDR3aa: CASSWSRNEQFF

abundance: NA
d_gene: NA
j_gene: TRBJ2-1
v_gene: TRBV3-1
CDR3nt: TGTGCCAGCAGTCGATACAGGGATGAGCAGTTCTTC
CDR3aa: CASSRYRDEQFF

abundance: NA
d_gene: TRBD1
j_gene: TRBJ1-1
v_gene: TRBV6-5
CDR3nt: TGTGCCAGCAGTCCCTGGACAGGGGAAGCTTTCTTT
CDR3aa: CASSPWTGEAFF

abundance: many
d_gene: NA
j_gene: TRBJ1-4
v_gene: TRBV2
CDR3nt: TGTGCCAGCCGGGTGGGTAATGAAAAACTGTTTTTT
CDR3aa: CASRVGNEKLFF

abundance: NA
d_gene: NA
j_gene: TRBJ1-5
v_gene: TRBV12-3/TRBV12-4
CDR3nt: TGTGCCAGCAGTTCGGGACTTAGTTTGAAGCCCCAGCATTTT
CDR3aa: CASSSGLSLKPQHF

abundance: many
d_gene: NA
j_gene: TRBJ2-6
v_gene: TRBV29-1
CDR3nt: TGCAGCGTTGAATCGTACCCAGGGTCTGGGGCCAACGTCCTGACTTTC
CDR3aa: CSVESYPGSGANVLTF

abundance: many
d_gene: NA
j_gene: TRBJ2-2
v_gene: TRBV3-1
CDR3nt: TGTGCCAGCAGCCCAAGCACCGGGGAGCTGTTTTTT
CDR3aa: CASSPSTGELFF

abundance: many
d_gene: NA
j_gene: TRBJ1-4
v_gene: TRBV20-1
CDR3nt: TGCAGTGCTCCACGCGCGGAGAATGAAAAACTGTTTTTT
CDR3aa: CSAPRAENEKLFF

abundance: NA
d_gene: TRBD2
j_gene: TRBJ2-3
v_gene: TRBV4-1
CDR3nt: TGCGCCAGCAGCGGGGACTACAGGACCAACACAGATACGCAGTATTTT
CDR3aa: CASSGDYRTNTDTQYF

abundance: NA
d_gene: NA
j_gene: TRBJ2-7
v_gene: TRBV6-1
CDR3nt: TGTGCCAGCAGTGGTGGGTTGGAGACTCCCCAGTACTTC
CDR3aa: CASSGGLETPQYF

abundance: NA
d_gene: NA
j_gene: TRBJ2-5
v_gene: TRBV20-1
CDR3nt: TGCAGTGCTAGAACGACGGAGGGACGGGGAGAGACCCAGTACTTC
CDR3aa: CSARTTEGRGETQYF

abundance: few
d_gene: NA
j_gene: TRBJ1-6
v_gene: TRBV29-1
CDR3nt: TGCAGCGTTGAAGACGGGACTGGTGATTCACCCCTCCACTTT
CDR3aa: CSVEDGTGDSPLHF

abundance: many
d_gene: TRBD1
j_gene: TRBJ2-6
v_gene: TRBV12-3/TRBV12-4
CDR3nt: TGTGCCAGCACCACAGGGGCCGGGGCCAACGTCCTGACTTTC
CDR3aa: CASTTGAGANVLTF

abundance: many
d_gene: TRBD1
j_gene: TRBJ2-4
v_gene: TRBV12-3/TRBV12-4
CDR3nt: TGTGCCAGCAGCCGAATTGGACAGGTTCTCGAAAACATTCAGTACTTC
CDR3aa: CASSRIGQVLENIQYF

abundance: NA
d_gene: NA
j_gene: TRBJ2-4
v_gene: TRBV20-1
CDR3nt: TGCAGTGCTAGAAGACCGGTTTCGAACATTCAGTACTTC
CDR3aa: CSARRPVSNIQYF

abundance: NA
d_gene: NA
j_gene: TRBJ2-4
v_gene: TRBV29-1
CDR3nt: TGCAGCGTCCCATCGGCCCAACTAGCCAAAAACATTCAGTACTTC
CDR3aa: CSVPSAQLAKNIQYF

abundance: few
d_gene: NA
j_gene: TRBJ2-5
v_gene: TRBV27
CDR3nt: TGTGCCAGCAGTTTGGAAGGACAGAGCGGGGAGACCCAGTACTTC
CDR3aa: CASSLEGQSGETQYF

abundance: few
d_gene: TRBD2
j_gene: TRBJ2-1
v_gene: TRBV20-1
CDR3nt: TGCAGTGCGCATACTAGCGGGGGGGCCGGAGGGAATGAGCAGTTCTTC
CDR3aa: CSAHTSGGAGGNEQFF

abundance: few
d_gene: NA
j_gene: TRBJ2-5
v_gene: TRBV20-1
CDR3nt: TGCAGTGCTAGGCGATCAGAGACCCAGTACTTC
CDR3aa: CSARRSETQYF

abundance: few
d_gene: NA
j_gene: TRBJ1-6
v_gene: TRBV20-1
CDR3nt: TGCAGTGCTAGGTCAGGGAAAGGGTCAGGATCACCCCTCCACTTT
CDR3aa: CSARSGKGSGSPLHF

abundance: few
d_gene: NA
j_gene: TRBJ2-5
v_gene: TRBV28
CDR3nt: TGTGCCAGCAGTTCCCCCCCCGGGGACCAGTACTTC
CDR3aa: CASSSPPGDQYF

abundance: NA
d_gene: NA
j_gene: TRBJ2-3
v_gene: TRBV12-3/TRBV12-4
CDR3nt: TGTGCCAGCAGCCCCCAACCCAATTCGCAGTATTTT
CDR3aa: CASSPQPNSQYF

abundance: many
d_gene: TRBD2
j_gene: TRBJ2-2
v_gene: TRBV20-1
CDR3nt: TGCAGTGCTAGAGCCCCCCGGGCCGGGGGGGGACCATCGAACACCGGGGAGCTGTTTTTT
CDR3aa: CSARAPRAGGGPSNTGELFF